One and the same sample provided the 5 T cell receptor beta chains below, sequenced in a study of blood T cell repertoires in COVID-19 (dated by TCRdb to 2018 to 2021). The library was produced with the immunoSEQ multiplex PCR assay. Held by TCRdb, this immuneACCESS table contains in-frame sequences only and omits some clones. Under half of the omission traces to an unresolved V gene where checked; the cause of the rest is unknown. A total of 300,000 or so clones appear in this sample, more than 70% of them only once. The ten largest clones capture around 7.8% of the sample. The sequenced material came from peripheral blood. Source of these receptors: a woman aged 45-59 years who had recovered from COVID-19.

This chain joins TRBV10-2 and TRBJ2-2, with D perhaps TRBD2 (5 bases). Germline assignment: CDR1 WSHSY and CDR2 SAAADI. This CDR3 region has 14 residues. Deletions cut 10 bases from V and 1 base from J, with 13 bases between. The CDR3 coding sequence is TGCGCCACCGGAGGCATCGGGAACACCGGGGAGCTGTTTTTT. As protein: CATGGIGNTGELFF.

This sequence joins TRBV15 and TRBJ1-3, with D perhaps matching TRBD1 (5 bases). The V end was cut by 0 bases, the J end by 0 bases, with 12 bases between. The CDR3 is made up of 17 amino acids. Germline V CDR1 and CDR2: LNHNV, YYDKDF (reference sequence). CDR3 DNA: TGTGCCACCAGCAGAGATCCTGGACACTTCTCTGGAAACACCATATATTTT. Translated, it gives CATSRDPGHFSGNTIYF.

In DNA form, the CDR3 reads TGCGCCAGCAGCCAACCGGGAGAAGGGAACACTGAAGCTTTCTTT. It yields the protein CASSQPGEGNTEAFF. The rearrangement links TRBV4-1 to TRBJ1-1; D is undetermined. This CDR3 comprises 15 residues. Trimming shortened V by 2 bases and J by 1 base, and 11 bases separated the two germline ends. CDR1 and CDR2 (germline): MGHRA, YSYEKL.

CDR3 bases: TGTGCCAGCAGCCGCCTTGGGGGGGATGAGCAGTTCTTC. Amino acids: CASSRLGGDEQFF. V usage is TRBV3-1 (or the pseudogene TRBV3-2) and J usage is TRBJ2-1; 7 nucleotides match TRBD2. From germline, CDR1 is LGHDT and CDR2 YNNKEL (reference sequence). The CDR3 consists of 13 residues. Germline trimming cut 4 bases from V and 8 bases from J; bases unmatched to any gene: 5.

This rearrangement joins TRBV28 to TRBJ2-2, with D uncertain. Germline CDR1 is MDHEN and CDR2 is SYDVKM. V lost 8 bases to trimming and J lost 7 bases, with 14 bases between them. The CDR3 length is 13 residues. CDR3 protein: CASSPWRIGELFF. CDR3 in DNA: TGTGCCAGCTCCCCATGGCGGATCGGGGAGCTGTTTTTT.